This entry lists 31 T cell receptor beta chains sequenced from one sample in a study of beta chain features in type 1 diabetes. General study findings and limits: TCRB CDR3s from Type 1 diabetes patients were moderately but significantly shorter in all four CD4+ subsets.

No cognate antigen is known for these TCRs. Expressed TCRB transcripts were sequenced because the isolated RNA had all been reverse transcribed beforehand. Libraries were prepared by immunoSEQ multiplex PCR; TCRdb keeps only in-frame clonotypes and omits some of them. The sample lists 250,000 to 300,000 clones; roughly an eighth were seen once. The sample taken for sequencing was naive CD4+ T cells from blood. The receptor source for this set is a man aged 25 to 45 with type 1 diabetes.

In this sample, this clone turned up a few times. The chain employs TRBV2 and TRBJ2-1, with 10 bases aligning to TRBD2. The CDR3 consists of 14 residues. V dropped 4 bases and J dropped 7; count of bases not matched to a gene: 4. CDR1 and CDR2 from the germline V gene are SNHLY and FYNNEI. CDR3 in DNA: TGTGCCAGCAGTGGAGCTAGCGGGAGAAATGAGCAGTTCTTC. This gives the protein CASSGASGRNEQFF. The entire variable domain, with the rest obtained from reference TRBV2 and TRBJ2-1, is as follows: EPEVTQTPSHQVTQMGQEVILRCVPISNHLYFYWYRQILGQKVEFLVSFYNNEISEKSEIFDDQFSVERPDGSNFTLKIRSTKLEDSAMYFCASSGASGRNEQFFGPGTRLTVL.

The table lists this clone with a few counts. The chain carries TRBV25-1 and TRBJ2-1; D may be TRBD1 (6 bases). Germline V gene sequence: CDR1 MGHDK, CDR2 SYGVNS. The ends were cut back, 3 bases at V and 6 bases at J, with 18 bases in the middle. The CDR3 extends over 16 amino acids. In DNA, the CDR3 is TGTGCCAGCAGTGACCCGGGACAAGGAAGTTTCAATGAGCAGTTCTTC. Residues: CASSDPGQGSFNEQFF.

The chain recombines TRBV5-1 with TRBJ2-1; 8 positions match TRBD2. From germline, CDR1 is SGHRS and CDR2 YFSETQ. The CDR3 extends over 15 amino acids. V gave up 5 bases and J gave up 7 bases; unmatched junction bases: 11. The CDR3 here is CASSFSGVSTNEQFF. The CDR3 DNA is TGCGCCAGCAGTTTTAGCGGGGTATCTACAAATGAGCAGTTCTTC.

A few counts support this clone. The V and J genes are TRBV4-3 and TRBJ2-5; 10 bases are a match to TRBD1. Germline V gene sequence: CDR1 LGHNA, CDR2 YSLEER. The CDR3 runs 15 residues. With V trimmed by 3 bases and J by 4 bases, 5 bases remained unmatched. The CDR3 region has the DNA TGCGCCAGCAGCCAGGGACAGGGGATTGGAGAGACCCAGTACTTC. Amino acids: CASSQGQGIGETQYF.

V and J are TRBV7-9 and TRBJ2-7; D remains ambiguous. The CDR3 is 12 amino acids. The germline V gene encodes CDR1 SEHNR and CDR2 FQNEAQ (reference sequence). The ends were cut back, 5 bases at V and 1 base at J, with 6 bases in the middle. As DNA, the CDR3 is TGTGCCAGCAGCGTTTCATCCTACGAGCAGTACTTC. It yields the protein CASSVSSYEQYF.

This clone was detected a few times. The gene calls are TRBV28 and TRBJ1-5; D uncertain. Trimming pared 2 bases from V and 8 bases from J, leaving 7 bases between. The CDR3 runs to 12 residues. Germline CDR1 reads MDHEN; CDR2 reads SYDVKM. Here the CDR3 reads CASSLAVEPQHF. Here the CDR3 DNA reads TGTGCCAGCAGTTTAGCGGTAGAGCCCCAGCATTTT.

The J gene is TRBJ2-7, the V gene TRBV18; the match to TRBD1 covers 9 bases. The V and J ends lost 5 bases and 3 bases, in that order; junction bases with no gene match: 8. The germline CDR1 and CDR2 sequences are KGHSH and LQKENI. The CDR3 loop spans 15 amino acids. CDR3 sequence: CASSSGQGYGYEQYF. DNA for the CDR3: TGTGCCAGCTCATCGGGACAGGGCTACGGCTACGAGCAGTACTTC.

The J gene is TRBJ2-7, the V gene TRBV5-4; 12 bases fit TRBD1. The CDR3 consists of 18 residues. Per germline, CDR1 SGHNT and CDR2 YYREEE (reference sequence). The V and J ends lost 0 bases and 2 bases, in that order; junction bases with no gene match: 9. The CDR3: CASSLAEGGQGAPYEQYF. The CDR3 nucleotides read TGTGCCAGCAGCTTGGCCGAGGGGGGACAGGGGGCACCCTACGAGCAGTACTTC. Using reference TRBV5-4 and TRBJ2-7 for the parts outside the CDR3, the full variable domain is ETGVTQSPTHLIKTRGQQVTLRCSSQSGHNTVSWYQQALGQGPQFIFQYYREEENGRGNFPPRFSGLQFPNYSSELNVNALELDDSALYLCASSLAEGGQGAPYEQYFGPGTRLTVT.

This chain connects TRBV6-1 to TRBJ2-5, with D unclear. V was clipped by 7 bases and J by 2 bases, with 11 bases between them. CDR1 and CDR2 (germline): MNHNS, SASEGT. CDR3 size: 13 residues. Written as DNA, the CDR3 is TGTGCCAGCACGTCCCGAGGACAAGAGACCCAGTACTTC. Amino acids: CASTSRGQETQYF.

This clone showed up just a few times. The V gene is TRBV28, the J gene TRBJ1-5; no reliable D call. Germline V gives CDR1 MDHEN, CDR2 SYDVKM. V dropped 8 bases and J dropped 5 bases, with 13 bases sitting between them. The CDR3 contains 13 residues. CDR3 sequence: CASGTITYQPQHF. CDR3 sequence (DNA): TGTGCCAGCGGTACAATTACCTATCAGCCCCAGCATTTT. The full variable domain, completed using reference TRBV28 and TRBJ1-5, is DVKVTQSSRYLVKRTGEKVFLECVQDMDHENMFWYRQDPGLGLRLIYFSYDVKMKEKGDIPEGYSVSREKKERFSLILESASTNQTSMYLCASGTITYQPQHFGDGTRLSIL.

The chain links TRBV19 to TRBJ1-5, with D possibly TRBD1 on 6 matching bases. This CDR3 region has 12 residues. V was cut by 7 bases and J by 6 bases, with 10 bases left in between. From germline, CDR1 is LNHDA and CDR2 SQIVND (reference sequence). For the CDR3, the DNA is TGTGCCAGTACCGCAGGGGTTCAGCCCCAGCATTTT. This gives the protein CASTAGVQPQHF. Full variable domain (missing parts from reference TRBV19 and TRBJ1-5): DGGITQSPKYLFRKEGQNVTLSCEQNLNHDAMYWYRQDPGQGLRLIYYSQIVNDFQKGDIAEGYSVSREKKESFPLTVTSAQKNPTAFYLCASTAGVQPQHFGDGTRLSIL.

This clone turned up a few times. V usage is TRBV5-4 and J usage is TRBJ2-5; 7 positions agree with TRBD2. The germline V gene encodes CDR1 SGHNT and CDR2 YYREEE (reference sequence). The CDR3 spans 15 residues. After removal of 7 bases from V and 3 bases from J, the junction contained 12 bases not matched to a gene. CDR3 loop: CASGVSGLAEETQYF. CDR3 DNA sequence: TGTGCCAGCGGAGTTTCGGGGCTAGCGGAAGAGACCCAGTACTTC. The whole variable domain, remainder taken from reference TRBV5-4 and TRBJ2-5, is ETGVTQSPTHLIKTRGQQVTLRCSSQSGHNTVSWYQQALGQGPQFIFQYYREEENGRGNFPPRFSGLQFPNYSSELNVNALELDDSALYLCASGVSGLAEETQYFGPGTRLLVL.

The CDR3 region has the DNA TGTGCCAGCAGCTATAACGAGGGAGAGACCCAGTACTTC. Translation: CASSYNEGETQYF. This chain uses TRBV7-2 with TRBJ2-5, with a tentative D call TRBD2 (5 bases). The CDR3 loop spans 13 amino acids. With 4 bases removed from V and 4 bases from J, the gap between germline ends came to 10 bases. CDR1 is SGHTA, CDR2 FQGNSA, per germline.

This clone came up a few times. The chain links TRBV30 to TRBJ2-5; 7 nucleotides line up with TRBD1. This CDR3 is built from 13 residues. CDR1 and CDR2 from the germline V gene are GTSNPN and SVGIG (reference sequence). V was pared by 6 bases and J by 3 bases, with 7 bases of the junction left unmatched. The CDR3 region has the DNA TGTGCCTGTTTTCCGGGACAGAAAGAGACCCAGTACTTC. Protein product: CACFPGQKETQYF.

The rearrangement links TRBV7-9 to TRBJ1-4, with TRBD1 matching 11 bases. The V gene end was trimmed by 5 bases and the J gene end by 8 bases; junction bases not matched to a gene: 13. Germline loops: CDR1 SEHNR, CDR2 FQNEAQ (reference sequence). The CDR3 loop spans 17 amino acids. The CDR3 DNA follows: TGTGCCAGCAGCCGACTGCCCGGACAGGGGGCCGACGAAAAACTGTTTTTT. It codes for CASSRLPGQGADEKLFF.

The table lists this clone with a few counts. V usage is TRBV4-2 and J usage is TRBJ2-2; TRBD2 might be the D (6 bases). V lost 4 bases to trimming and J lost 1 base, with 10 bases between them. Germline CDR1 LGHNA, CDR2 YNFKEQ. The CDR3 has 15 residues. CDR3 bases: TGTGCCAGCAGCCGACTAGGGCGGAACACCGGGGAGCTGTTTTTT. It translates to CASSRLGRNTGELFF.

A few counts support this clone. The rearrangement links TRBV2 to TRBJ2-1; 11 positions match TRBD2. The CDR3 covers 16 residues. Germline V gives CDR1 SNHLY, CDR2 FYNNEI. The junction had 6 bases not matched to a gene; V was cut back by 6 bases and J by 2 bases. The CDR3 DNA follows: TGTGCCAGCAGGGGTAGCGGGAGGGTAACCTACAATGAGCAGTTCTTC. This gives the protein CASRGSGRVTYNEQFF.

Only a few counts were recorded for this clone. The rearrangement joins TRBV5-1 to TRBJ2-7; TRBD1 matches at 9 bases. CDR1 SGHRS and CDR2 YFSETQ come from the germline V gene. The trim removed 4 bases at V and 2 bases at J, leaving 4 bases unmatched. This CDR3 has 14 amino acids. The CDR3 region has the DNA TGCGCCAGCAGCCCAAGGACAGGGGCCTACGAGCAGTACTTC. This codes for CASSPRTGAYEQYF.

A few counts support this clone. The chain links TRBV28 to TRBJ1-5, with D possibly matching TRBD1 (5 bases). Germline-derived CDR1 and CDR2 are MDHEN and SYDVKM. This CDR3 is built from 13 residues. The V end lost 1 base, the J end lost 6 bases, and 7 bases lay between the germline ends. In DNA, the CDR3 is TGTGCCAGCAGTTTATTCAGGGTTCAGCCCCAGCATTTT. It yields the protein CASSLFRVQPQHF.

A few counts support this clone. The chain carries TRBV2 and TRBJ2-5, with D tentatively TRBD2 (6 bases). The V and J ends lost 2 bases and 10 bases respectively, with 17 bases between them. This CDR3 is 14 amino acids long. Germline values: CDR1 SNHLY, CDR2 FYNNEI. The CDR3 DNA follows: TGTGCCAGCAGTGAACCCGCAGCCGGGGGTGTCCAGTACTTC. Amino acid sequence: CASSEPAAGGVQYF.

This CDR3 is CASSSRARNTEAFF. The CDR3 DNA sequence: TGTGCCAGCAGCTCCCGAGCCCGGAACACTGAAGCTTTCTTT. The gene calls are TRBV7-9 and TRBJ1-1; D call uncertain. The ends were cut back, 4 bases at V and 1 base at J, with 10 bases in the middle. Germline assignment: CDR1 SEHNR and CDR2 FQNEAQ (reference sequence). CDR3 length: 14 residues.

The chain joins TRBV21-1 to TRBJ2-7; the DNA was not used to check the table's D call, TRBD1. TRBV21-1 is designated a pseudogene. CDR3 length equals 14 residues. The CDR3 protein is CASSKGFSTCEQYF. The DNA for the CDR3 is TGTGCCAGCAGCAAAGGGTTTTCGACATGTGAGCAGTACTTC.

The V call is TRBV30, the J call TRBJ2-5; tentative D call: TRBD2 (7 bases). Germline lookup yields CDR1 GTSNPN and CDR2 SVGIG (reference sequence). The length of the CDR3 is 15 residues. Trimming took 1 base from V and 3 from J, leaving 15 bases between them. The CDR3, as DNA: TGTGCCTGGAGTGGGGGGGCGGGGGTGGAAGAGACCCAGTACTTC. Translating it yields CAWSGGAGVEETQYF.

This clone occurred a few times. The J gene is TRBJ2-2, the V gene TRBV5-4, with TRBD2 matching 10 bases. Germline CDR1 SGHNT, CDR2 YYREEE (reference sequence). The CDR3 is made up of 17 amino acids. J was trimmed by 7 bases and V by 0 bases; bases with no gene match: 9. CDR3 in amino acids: CASSLGSGRAGVGELFF. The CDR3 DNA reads TGTGCCAGCAGCTTGGGAAGCGGGAGGGCCGGGGTCGGGGAGCTGTTTTTT.

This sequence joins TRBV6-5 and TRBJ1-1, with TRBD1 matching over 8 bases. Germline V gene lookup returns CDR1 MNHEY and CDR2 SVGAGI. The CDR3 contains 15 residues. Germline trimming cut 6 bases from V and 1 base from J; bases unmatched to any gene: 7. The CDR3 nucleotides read TGTGCCAGCAGCAACACCGGGACAGGGAACACTGAAGCTTTCTTT. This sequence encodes CASSNTGTGNTEAFF.

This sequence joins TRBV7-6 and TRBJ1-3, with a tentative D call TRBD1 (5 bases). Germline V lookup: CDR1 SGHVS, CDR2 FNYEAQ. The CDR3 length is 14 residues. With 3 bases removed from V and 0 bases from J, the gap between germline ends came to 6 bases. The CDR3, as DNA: TGTGCCAGCAGCTTTGACAGCTCTGGAAACACCATATATTTT. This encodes CASSFDSSGNTIYF. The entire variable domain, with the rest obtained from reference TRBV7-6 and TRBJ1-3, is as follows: GAGVSQSPRYKVTKRGQDVALRCDPISGHVSLYWYRQALGQGPEFLTYFNYEAQQDKSGLPNDRFSAERPEGSISTLTIQRTEQRDSAMYRCASSFDSSGNTIYFGEGSWLTVV.

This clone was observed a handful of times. The CDR3 nucleotides read TGTGCCAGTAGGAAGACAGCGAACACCGGGGAGCTGTTTTTT. Protein: CASRKTANTGELFF. The rearrangement joins TRBV19 to TRBJ2-2; possible D gene TRBD1, 5 bases. This CDR3 is 14 amino acids long. With 6 bases removed from V and 0 bases from J, the gap between germline ends came to 8 bases. Germline CDR1 and CDR2: LNHDA and SQIVND (reference sequence).

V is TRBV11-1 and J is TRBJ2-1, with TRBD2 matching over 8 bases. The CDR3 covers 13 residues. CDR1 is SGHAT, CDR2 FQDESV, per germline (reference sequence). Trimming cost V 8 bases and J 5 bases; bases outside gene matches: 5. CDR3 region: CASEGTRHNEQFF. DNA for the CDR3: TGTGCCAGCGAGGGGACTAGACACAATGAGCAGTTCTTC. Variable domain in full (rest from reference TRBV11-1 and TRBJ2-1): EAEVAQSPRYKITEKSQAVAFWCDPISGHATLYWYRQILGQGPELLVQFQDESVVDDSQLPKDRFSAERLKGVDSTLKIQPAELGDSAMYLCASEGTRHNEQFFGPGTRLTVL.

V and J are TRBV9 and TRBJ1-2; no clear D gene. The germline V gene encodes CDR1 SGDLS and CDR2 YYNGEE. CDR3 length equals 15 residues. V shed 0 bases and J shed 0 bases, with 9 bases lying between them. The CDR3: CASSVDLGTNYGYTF. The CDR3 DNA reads TGTGCCAGCAGCGTAGATCTAGGAACTAACTATGGCTACACCTTC.

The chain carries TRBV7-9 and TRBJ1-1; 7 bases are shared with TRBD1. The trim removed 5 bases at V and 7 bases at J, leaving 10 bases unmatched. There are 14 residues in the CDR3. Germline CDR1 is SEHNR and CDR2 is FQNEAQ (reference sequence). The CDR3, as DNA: TGTGCCAGCAGCACAAGGGGGCGGGATAGTGAAGCTTTCTTT. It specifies CASSTRGRDSEAFF. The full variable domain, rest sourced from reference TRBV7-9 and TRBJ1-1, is DTGVSQNPRHKITKRGQNVTFRCDPISEHNRLYWYRQTLGQGPEFLTYFQNEAQLEKSRLLSDRFSAERPKGSFSTLEIQRTEQGDSAMYLCASSTRGRDSEAFFGQGTRLTVV.

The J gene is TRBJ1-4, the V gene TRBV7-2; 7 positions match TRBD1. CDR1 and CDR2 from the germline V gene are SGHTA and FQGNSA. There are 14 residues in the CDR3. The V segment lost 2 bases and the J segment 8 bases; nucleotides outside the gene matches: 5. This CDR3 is CASSLRQGNEKLFF. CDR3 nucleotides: TGTGCCAGCAGCTTACGACAGGGTAACGAAAAACTGTTTTTT.